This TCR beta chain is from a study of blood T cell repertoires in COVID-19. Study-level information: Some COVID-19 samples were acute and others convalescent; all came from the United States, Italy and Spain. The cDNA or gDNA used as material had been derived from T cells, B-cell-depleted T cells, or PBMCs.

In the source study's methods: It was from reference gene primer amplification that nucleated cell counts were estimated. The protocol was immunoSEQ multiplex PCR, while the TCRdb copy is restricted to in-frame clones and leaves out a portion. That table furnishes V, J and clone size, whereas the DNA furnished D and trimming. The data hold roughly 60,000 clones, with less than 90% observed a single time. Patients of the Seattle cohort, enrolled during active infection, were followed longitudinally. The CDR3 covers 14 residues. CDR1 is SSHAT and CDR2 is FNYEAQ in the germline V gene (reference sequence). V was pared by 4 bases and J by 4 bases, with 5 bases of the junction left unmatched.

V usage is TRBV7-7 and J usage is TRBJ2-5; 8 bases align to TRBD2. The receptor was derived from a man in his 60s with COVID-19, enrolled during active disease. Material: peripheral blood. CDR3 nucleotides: TGTGCCAGCAGCTCCCGGGGGGGCGGAGAGACCCAGTACTTC. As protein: CASSSRGGGETQYF.